Sequencing of this T cell receptor beta chain was carried out in a study of control samples from healthy donors and cancer patients. This table comes from immunoSEQ multiplex PCR, and its TCRdb copy is limited to in-frame clones, with some not included. The profile covers 120,000 or so clones, with about 95% appearing a single time and about 4% taken by the ten largest. Between the trimmed V and J ends, which lost 2 bases and 0 bases, there was a span of 5 bases. The germline gives CDR1 GTSNPN, CDR2 SVGIG (reference sequence). This CDR3 comprises 13 residues. This TCR was sampled from a man aged 25-40 years in good health. The sequencing sample was made of blood. V and J are TRBV30 and TRBJ1-5; no clear D gene. The CDR3 loop reads CAWSRYSNQPQHF. The CDR3 DNA is TGTGCCTGGAGTAGGTATAGCAATCAGCCCCAGCATTTT.